Sequencing of this TCR beta chain was carried out in a study of shared clonotypes between healthy human individuals (dated by TCRdb to between 2020 and 2021). In the study overall: The cohort comprised two women and a few men aged 18 to 49 years. To estimate repertoire size and how much clonotype sharing occurs between individuals, the study deeply sequenced the blood TCR repertoires of about five healthy adults. To increase sequencing depth and limit assay-specific biases, different laboratories used diverse techniques to prepare libraries and sequence TCR repertoires. Each donor's leukapheresis produced roughly between about 0.9 and 9.5 billion PBMCs. The study at large found these results: Because the study included a small number of donors, the genetic and exposure-history diversity represented was limited. Pairwise subsampling led to the expectation that sequencing depth would affect the degree of clonotype sharing among donors. Only blood was sampled, and tissue TCR repertoires likely differ from those in blood.

TCR CDR3 regions were amplified from genomic DNA by multiplex PCR using the deep immunoSEQ assay. Extracted genomic DNA from each cell subset was distributed evenly across all wells of several immunoSEQ 96-well plates, and each plate was treated as a replicate. For unsorted PBMC, each replicate PCR was loaded with approximately 320 ng genomic DNA, equivalent to about 30,000 T cell genomes. Unsorted PBMC genomic DNA was sequenced across ten immunoSEQ deep assay plates. The purified libraries were quantified using a Qubit 3.0 fluorometer, sized with a Bioanalyzer 2100, and then quantified again using the KAPA Library Quantification kit. Every immunoSEQ 96-well plate was sequenced on a dedicated single-read 150-cycle Illumina NextSeq 550 flow cell. Regarding the original processing steps: Because the immunoSEQ output included only junctional sequences and no quality scores, the filtering could not be the same as the filtering used for full-length reads. Sequences were annotated with PyIR, a Python wrapper for IgBLAST v1.9, using IMGT germline references to assign V/J genes and CDR3. Reads with weak V/J assignments (E-value above 1e-6), missing CDR3, stop codons, out-of-frame junctions, or ambiguous translated residues were removed. V3J clonotypes were defined as sequences sharing an identical inferred V gene, J gene, and CDR3 amino acid sequence. To compute the percentage overlap between repertoires, the number of shared unique clonotypes was divided by the size of the smaller repertoire. RTK rarefaction, the Chao1 estimator, and Recon v2.1 estimates of unobserved clonotypes were used to assess repertoire richness. TCRdb stores this immuneACCESS table with in-frame sequences only. Part of the clones is absent; in the studies checked, under half of the shortfall reflects unresolved V genes, and no reason is known for the rest. D and trimming come from the DNA, and the V and J calls and clone size come from that table. This sample holds about 480,000 clones; roughly 79% were observed only once. The leading ten clones occupy around 13% of the sample.

From the germline V gene, CDR1 is MDHEN and CDR2 is SYDVKM. Trimming at the junction amounts to 2 bases on V and 2 bases on J, and the germline ends lie 7 bases apart. There are 14 amino acids in the CDR3, from cysteine to phenylalanine inclusive. This entry keeps only the CDR3 DNA: 42 bases, framed from base 1. As to this clone: It lacks a known antigen. No quality values exist for individual bases; no much larger clone is one base distant. The sample contains more than one DNA sequence encoding this CDR3.

Donors were healthy HIV-negative adults with no recently reported acute infections or vaccinations. Every donor was a Caucasian adult living in Nashville, Tennessee, USA. For unsorted samples, tens of millions of PBMCs were counted, and genomic DNA was extracted using the QIAamp DNA Blood Mini kit. After blood collection by leukapheresis, PBMCs were isolated using Ficoll-Histopaque density gradient centrifugation and then cryopreserved in the vapor phase of liquid nitrogen. Sequenced: PBMCs. The rearranged chain carries TRBV28 and TRBJ1-5; too little of a D gene remains to name it. This TCR came from a woman aged 40 to 55 in good health. Some clones in this sample may be carry-over from other donors' samples. The DNA sequence is given as TGTGCCAGCAGTTTAATCAGTGGCAATCAGCCCCAGCATTTT. This encodes CASSLISGNQPQHF.